The 24 T cell receptor beta chains below come from one sample, sequenced in a study of T cell clones after liver transplantation. Method: immunoSEQ multiplex PCR; TCRdb's copy keeps in-frame clones and lacks some. The table includes about 51,000 clones, over 55% detected once. The material was CD4+ T cells from blood, obtained around 4.5 years after liver transplant. These receptor sequences come from a human patient who received a liver transplant. T cells may partly derive from the graft donor.

This sequence joins TRBV6-6 and TRBJ1-5; D remains ambiguous. The germline CDR1 and CDR2 sequences are MNHNY and SVGAGI (reference sequence). Trimming removed 2 bases at V and 3 bases at J, with 8 bases between. The length of the CDR3 is 14 residues. The CDR3 sequence is CASSYRGDNQPQHF. In DNA form, the CDR3 reads TGTGCCAGCAGTTACCGGGGAGACAATCAGCCCCAGCATTTT.

This clone was counted between two and nine times. The chain is built from TRBV10-2 and TRBJ2-1, with D uncertain. Germline CDR1 reads WSHSY; CDR2 reads SAAADI. The CDR3 is 14 amino acids. The V gene lost 2 bases and the J gene lost 5 bases, with 10 bases spanning the gap. The CDR3 reads CASSEVWSDNEQFF. As DNA, the CDR3 is TGCGCCAGCAGTGAGGTGTGGAGCGACAATGAGCAGTTCTTC.

This chain links TRBV5-1 with TRBJ1-4; D is uncertain. Trimming removed 2 bases from V and 6 bases from J, with 8 bases in between. CDR1 is SGHRS, CDR2 YFSETQ, per germline. The CDR3 covers 13 residues. The CDR3 region has the DNA TGCGCCAGCAGCTTCGGGAGGGATGAAAAACTGTTTTTT. This encodes CASSFGRDEKLFF.

The rearrangement joins TRBV6-6 to TRBJ2-7, with 7 bases lining up with TRBD1. Germline CDR1 and CDR2: MNHNY and SVGAGI (reference sequence). Germline trimming cut 6 bases from V and 2 bases from J; bases unmatched to any gene: 7. The CDR3 is made up of 14 amino acids. The CDR3 sequence: CASSRDRTTYEQYF. CDR3 sequence (DNA): TGTGCCAGCAGCAGGGACAGAACAACCTACGAGCAGTACTTC.

The chain is built from TRBV6-6 and TRBJ2-2, with D possibly TRBD1 on 5 matching bases. CDR3 length: 15 amino acids. Trimming removed 5 bases from V and 7 bases from J, with 17 bases in between. Germline V gene sequence: CDR1 MNHNY, CDR2 SVGAGI (reference sequence). Here the CDR3 reads CASSQSDKSNGELFF. The CDR3 bases are TGTGCCAGCAGTCAATCGGACAAATCAAACGGGGAGCTGTTTTTT.

The V gene is TRBV2, the J gene TRBJ1-6; a possible D gene is TRBD1 (6 bases). CDR3 length: 16 amino acids. Germline-derived CDR1 and CDR2 are SNHLY and FYNNEI. Between the trimmed V and J ends, which lost 4 bases and 5 bases, there was a span of 15 bases. In nucleotides, the CDR3 is TGTGCCAGCAGTGTGGCGACAGGACGCAATAATTCACCCCTCCACTTT. Encoded protein: CASSVATGRNNSPLHF.

The rearrangement links TRBV2 to TRBJ2-7; no firm D call. Germline V lookup: CDR1 SNHLY, CDR2 FYNNEI. The CDR3 loop spans 15 amino acids. The V and J ends lost 1 base and 0 bases respectively, with 10 bases between them. Written as DNA, the CDR3 is TGTGCCAGCAGTGAAGAGGTGGTTTCCTCCTACGAGCAGTACTTC. Protein: CASSEEVVSSYEQYF.

This chain joins TRBV5-1 and TRBJ2-2; TRBD1 agrees at 7 bases. Germline V CDR1 and CDR2: SGHRS, YFSETQ. There are 17 residues in the CDR3. Trimming cost V 2 bases and J 2 bases; bases outside gene matches: 9. This CDR3 is CASSFGTDPLNTGELFF. CDR3 DNA sequence: TGCGCCAGCAGCTTTGGGACAGACCCCTTAAACACCGGGGAGCTGTTTTTT.

This clone was detected a few times. This sequence joins TRBV5-4 and TRBJ2-4; TRBD2 might be the D (7 bases). Germline V gene lookup returns CDR1 SGHNT and CDR2 YYREEE (reference sequence). Trimming pared 3 bases from V and 4 bases from J, leaving 14 bases between. The CDR3 contains 15 residues. CDR3 coding DNA: TGTGCCAGCAGCTCGGGGGGCGGGTCAAAAAACATTCAGTACTTC. Translation gives CASSSGGGSKNIQYF.

The chain employs TRBV28 and TRBJ1-1; no firm D call. Germline V gene lookup returns CDR1 MDHEN and CDR2 SYDVKM. V dropped 6 bases and J dropped 0 bases, with 8 bases sitting between them. The CDR3 is made up of 13 amino acids. The CDR3 loop reads CASSREMNTEAFF. For the CDR3, the DNA is TGTGCCAGCAGCAGAGAAATGAACACTGAAGCTTTCTTT.

The chain has TRBV25-1 and TRBJ1-1; the D gene is possibly TRBD1 (5 bases). Germline-derived CDR1 and CDR2 are MGHDK and SYGVNS. V was cut by 6 bases and J by 2 bases, with 13 bases left in between. The CDR3 runs 14 residues. This CDR3 is CASSSSGGNTEAFF. CDR3 coding DNA: TGTGCCAGCAGCTCAAGCGGGGGAAACACTGAAGCTTTCTTT.

The chain is built from TRBV5-6 and TRBJ1-1; a possible D gene is TRBD1 (5 bases). This CDR3 region has 14 residues. Trimming removed 1 base at V and 0 bases at J, with 7 bases between. Germline CDR1 and CDR2: SGHDT and YYEEEE. CDR3 bases: TGTGCCAGCAGCTTGTGGGGCGTGAACACTGAAGCTTTCTTT. Translation: CASSLWGVNTEAFF.

V gene TRBV28 combines with J gene TRBJ2-7, with no clear D. Trimming shortened V by 7 bases and J by 2 bases, and 12 bases separated the two germline ends. The length of the CDR3 is 13 residues. CDR1 is MDHEN, CDR2 SYDVKM, per germline. CDR3 protein: CASTTWRTYEQYF. In DNA form, the CDR3 reads TGTGCCAGCACTACCTGGCGGACCTACGAGCAGTACTTC.

This sequence joins TRBV7-6 and TRBJ2-5; D possibly corresponds to TRBD1 (5 bases). The germline V gene has CDR1 SGHVS and CDR2 FNYEAQ. The CDR3 is made up of 15 amino acids. Trimming shortened V by 1 base and J by 4 bases, and 13 bases separated the two germline ends. CDR3 region: CASSLDKGWGETQYF. DNA for the CDR3: TGTGCCAGCAGCTTAGACAAGGGGTGGGGAGAGACCCAGTACTTC. Full variable domain (outside the CDR3, taken from reference TRBV7-6 and TRBJ2-5): GAGVSQSPRYKVTKRGQDVALRCDPISGHVSLYWYRQALGQGPEFLTYFNYEAQQDKSGLPNDRFSAERPEGSISTLTIQRTEQRDSAMYRCASSLDKGWGETQYFGPGTRLLVL.

This clone appeared once. The chain is built from TRBV27 and TRBJ2-3, with D perhaps being TRBD1 or TRBD2 (5 bases each). Germline CDR1 is MNHEY and CDR2 is SMNVEV (reference sequence). The CDR3 extends over 14 amino acids. V was trimmed by 5 bases and J by 8 bases, leaving 17 bases between them. CDR3 in DNA: TGTGCCAGCAGTATTGGGACGGCCTTTGCTACGCAGTATTTT. Its protein product is CASSIGTAFATQYF.

The chain recombines TRBV5-4 with TRBJ2-3; D unclear. V was cut by 2 bases and J by 3 bases, with 13 bases left in between. Per the germline V gene, CDR1 is SGHNT and CDR2 is YYREEE (reference sequence). The CDR3 covers 15 residues. In nucleotides, the CDR3 is TGTGCCAGCAGCTTTTTGATGGGGAAAACAGATACGCAGTATTTT. Residues: CASSFLMGKTDTQYF.

The chain uses TRBV2 and TRBJ2-5; D gene uncertain. Trimming removed 7 bases at V and 2 bases at J, with 14 bases between. The CDR3 sequence is 14 residues long. The germline gives CDR1 SNHLY, CDR2 FYNNEI. This CDR3 is CASTGLTVQETQYF. In nucleotides, the CDR3 is TGTGCCAGCACCGGTCTTACAGTACAAGAGACCCAGTACTTC.

This chain joins TRBV7-6 and TRBJ2-7, with D possibly being TRBD2 (6 bases). V lost 5 bases to trimming and J lost 2 bases, with 16 bases between them. This CDR3 comprises 15 residues. CDR1 and CDR2 (germline): SGHVS, FNYEAQ. The CDR3 sequence is CASSGSGRFPYEQYF. Written as DNA, the CDR3 is TGTGCCAGCAGCGGTAGCGGAAGATTCCCCTACGAGCAGTACTTC.

This clone was detected once. V gene TRBV19 combines with J gene TRBJ2-1; D gene unclear. The germline V gene has CDR1 LNHDA and CDR2 SQIVND (reference sequence). This CDR3 region has 17 residues. V was pared by 2 bases and J by 1 base, with 15 bases between. This chain's CDR3 is CASSITVGSRSYNEQFF. The CDR3 nucleotides are TGTGCCAGTAGTATAACGGTCGGTTCCCGATCCTACAATGAGCAGTTCTTC.

This chain connects TRBV15 to TRBJ2-5; either TRBD1 or TRBD2 may fit D (5 bases each). This CDR3 comprises 14 residues. Deletions cut 2 bases from V and 0 bases from J, with 7 bases between. From germline, CDR1 is LNHNV and CDR2 YYDKDF (reference sequence). CDR3 loop: CATSRWGYQETQYF. CDR3 DNA sequence: TGTGCCACCAGCAGATGGGGGTACCAAGAGACCCAGTACTTC.

This sequence joins TRBV5-1 and TRBJ2-7, with D perhaps matching TRBD1 (5 bases). Trimming pared 1 base from V and 1 base from J, leaving 18 bases between. CDR3 length: 17 residues. The germline V gene has CDR1 SGHRS and CDR2 YFSETQ. DNA of the CDR3: TGCGCCAGCAGCTTGCACAGGACGAGTAGAGCTTCCTACGAGCAGTACTTC. It specifies CASSLHRTSRASYEQYF. Full variable domain (remainder filled in from reference TRBV5-1 and TRBJ2-7): KAGVTQTPRYLIKTRGQQVTLSCSPISGHRSVSWYQQTPGQGLQFLFEYFSETQRNKGNFPGRFSGRQFSNSRSEMNVSTLELGDSALYLCASSLHRTSRASYEQYFGPGTRLTVT.

CDR3 bases: TGTGCCAGCAGCCAAGAAGTCTCGGGGGGCTTTGAGACCCAGTACTTC. This sequence encodes CASSQEVSGGFETQYF. V and J are TRBV4-2 and TRBJ2-5; a weak D match, TRBD2 (7 bases). The length of the CDR3 is 16 residues. Germline CDR1 and CDR2: LGHNA and YNFKEQ. Trimming removed 0 bases at V and 5 bases at J, with 16 bases between.

The V and J genes are TRBV10-3 and TRBJ1-2, with TRBD1 identical over 9 bases. J lost 2 bases, V lost 11 bases, and 18 bases had no gene match. Germline CDR1 reads ENHRY; CDR2 reads SYGVKD. This CDR3 has 17 residues. The CDR3 DNA is TGTGCCTCCGTGTCGACAGGGGGTAAAGACCCGAACTATGGCTACACCTTC. Translated, it gives CASVSTGGKDPNYGYTF.

This clone was counted a few times. The chain employs TRBV15 and TRBJ1-5; D ambiguous. The CDR3 runs 17 residues. The germline gives CDR1 LNHNV, CDR2 YYDKDF (reference sequence). Trimming removed 0 bases at V and 0 bases at J, with 12 bases between. Written as DNA, the CDR3 is TGTGCCACCAGCAGAGAAGCGGCAGGCCATAGCAATCAGCCCCAGCATTTT. Amino acid sequence: CATSREAAGHSNQPQHF.